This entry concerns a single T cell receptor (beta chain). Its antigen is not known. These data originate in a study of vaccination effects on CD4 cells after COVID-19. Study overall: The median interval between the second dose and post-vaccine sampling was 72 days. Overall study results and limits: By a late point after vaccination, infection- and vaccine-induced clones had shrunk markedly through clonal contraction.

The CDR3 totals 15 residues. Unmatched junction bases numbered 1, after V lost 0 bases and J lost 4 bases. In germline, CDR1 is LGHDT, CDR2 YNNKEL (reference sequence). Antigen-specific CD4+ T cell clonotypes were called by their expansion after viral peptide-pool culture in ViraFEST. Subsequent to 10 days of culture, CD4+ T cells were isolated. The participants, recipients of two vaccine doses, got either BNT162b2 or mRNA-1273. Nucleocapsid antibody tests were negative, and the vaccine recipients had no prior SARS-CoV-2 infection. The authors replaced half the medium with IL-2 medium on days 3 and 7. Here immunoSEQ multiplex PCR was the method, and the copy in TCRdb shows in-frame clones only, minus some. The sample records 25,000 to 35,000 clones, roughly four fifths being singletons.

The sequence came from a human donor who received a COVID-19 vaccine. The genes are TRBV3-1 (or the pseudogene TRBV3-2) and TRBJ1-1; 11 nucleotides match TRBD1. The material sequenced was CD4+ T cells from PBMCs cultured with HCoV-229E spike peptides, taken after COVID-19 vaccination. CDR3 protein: CASSQEGQGVTEAFF. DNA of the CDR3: TGTGCCAGCAGCCAAGAGGGACAGGGGGTCACTGAAGCTTTCTTT.